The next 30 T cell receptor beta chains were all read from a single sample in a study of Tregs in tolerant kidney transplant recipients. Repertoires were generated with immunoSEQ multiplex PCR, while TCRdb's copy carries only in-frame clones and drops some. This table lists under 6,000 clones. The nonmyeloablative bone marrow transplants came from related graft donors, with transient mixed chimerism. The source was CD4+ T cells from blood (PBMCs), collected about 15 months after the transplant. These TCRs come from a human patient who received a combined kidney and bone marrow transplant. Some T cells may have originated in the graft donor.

The CDR3 is CASSQSPSGRSSQAKNIQYF. CDR3 bases read: TGCGCCAGCAGTCAATCCCCTAGCGGGAGGTCCAGTCAAGCCAAAAACATT. V and J are TRBV23-1 and TRBJ2-4; 11 positions match TRBD2. The sequence runs out 3 residues before the end of the CDR3; the remainder is reconstructed from the germline J gene. TRBV23-1 is sorted into the ORF group, with uncertain function. With 0 bases clipped from V and 0 bases from J, the junction kept 10 bases outside the gene matches. There are 20 residues in the CDR3.

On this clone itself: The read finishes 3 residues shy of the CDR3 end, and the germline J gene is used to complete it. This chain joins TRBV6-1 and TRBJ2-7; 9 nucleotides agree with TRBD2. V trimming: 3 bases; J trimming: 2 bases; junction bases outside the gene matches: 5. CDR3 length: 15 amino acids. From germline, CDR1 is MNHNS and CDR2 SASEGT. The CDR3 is CASSDRSSGAYEQYF. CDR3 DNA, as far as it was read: TGTGCCAGCAGTGACAGATCTAGCGGGGCCTACGAG.

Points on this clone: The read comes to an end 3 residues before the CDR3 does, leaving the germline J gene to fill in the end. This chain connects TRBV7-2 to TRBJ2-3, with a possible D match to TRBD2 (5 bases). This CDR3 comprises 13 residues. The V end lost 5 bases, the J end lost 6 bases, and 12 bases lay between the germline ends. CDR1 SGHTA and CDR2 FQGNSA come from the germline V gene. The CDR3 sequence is CASSRGLEDTQYF. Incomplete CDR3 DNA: TGTGCCAGCAGCCGCGGGCTCGAGGATACG.

CDR3 sequence: CASSLKQGFEQFF. Partial CDR3 DNA: TGTGCCAGCAGCTTAAAACAGGGATTTGAG. V gene TRBV11-3 combines with J gene TRBJ2-1; D perhaps matches TRBD1 (6 bases). The CDR3 is cut off 3 residues early in the read; its end comes from the germline J gene. Trimming shortened V by 2 bases and J by 9 bases, and 11 bases separated the two germline ends. This CDR3 contains 13 residues. From germline, CDR1 is SGHNT and CDR2 YENEEA. The full variable domain, rest sourced from reference TRBV11-3 and TRBJ2-1, is EAGVVQSPRYKIIEKKQPVAFWCNPISGHNTLYWYLQNLGQGPELLIRYENEEAVDDSQLPKDRFSAERLKGVDSTLKIQPAELGDSAVYLCASSLKQGFEQFFGPGTRLTVL.

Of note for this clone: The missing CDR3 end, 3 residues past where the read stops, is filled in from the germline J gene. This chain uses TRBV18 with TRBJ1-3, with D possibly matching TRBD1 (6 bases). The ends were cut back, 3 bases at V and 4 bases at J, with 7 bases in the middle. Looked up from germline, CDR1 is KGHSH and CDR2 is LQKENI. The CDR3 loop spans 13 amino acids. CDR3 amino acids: CASSPGQGNTIYF. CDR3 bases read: TGTGCCAGCTCACCCGGACAGGGAAACACC.

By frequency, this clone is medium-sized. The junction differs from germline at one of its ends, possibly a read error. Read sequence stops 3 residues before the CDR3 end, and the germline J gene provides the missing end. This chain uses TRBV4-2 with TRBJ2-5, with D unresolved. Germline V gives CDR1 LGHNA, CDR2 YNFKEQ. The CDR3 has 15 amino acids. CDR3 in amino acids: CASSQYYEATETQYF. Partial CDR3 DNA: TGCGCCAGCAGCCAATATTACGAGGCAACAGAGACC.

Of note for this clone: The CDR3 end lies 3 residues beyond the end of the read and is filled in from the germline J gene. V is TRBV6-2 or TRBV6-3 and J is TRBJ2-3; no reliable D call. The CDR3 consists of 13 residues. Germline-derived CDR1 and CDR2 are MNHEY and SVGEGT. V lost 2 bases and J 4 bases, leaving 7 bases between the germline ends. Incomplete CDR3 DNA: TGTGCCAGCAGTTACCTAGTGGCAGATACG. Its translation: CASSYLVADT. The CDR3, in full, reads CASSYLVADTQYF.

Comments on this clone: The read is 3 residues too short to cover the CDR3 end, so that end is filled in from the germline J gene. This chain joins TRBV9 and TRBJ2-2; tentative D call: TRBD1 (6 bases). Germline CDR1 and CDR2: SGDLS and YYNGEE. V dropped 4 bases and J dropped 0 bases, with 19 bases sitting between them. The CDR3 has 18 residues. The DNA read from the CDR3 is TGTGCCAGCAGCTCCCGACAGGCGCCTCAACCGAACACCGGGGAG. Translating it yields CASSSRQAPQPNTGE. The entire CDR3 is CASSSRQAPQPNTGELFF.

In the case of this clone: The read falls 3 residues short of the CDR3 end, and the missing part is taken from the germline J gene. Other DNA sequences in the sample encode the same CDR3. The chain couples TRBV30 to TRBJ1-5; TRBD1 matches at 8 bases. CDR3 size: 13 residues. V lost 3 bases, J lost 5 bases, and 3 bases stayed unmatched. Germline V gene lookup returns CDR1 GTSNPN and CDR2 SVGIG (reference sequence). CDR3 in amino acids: CAWSDRGDQPQHF. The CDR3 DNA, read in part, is TGTGCCTGGAGCGACAGGGGAGATCAGCCC.

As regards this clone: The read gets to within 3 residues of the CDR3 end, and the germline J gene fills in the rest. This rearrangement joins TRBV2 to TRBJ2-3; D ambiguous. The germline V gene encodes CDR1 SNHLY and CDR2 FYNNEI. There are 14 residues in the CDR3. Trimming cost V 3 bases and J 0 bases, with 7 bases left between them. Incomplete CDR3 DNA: TGTGCCAGCAGTGAGTCCCGGAGCACAGATACG. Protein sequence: CASSESRSTDT. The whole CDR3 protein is CASSESRSTDTQYF.

The CDR3 reads CASSYAGTHAHEQYF. CDR3 DNA (partial): TGTGCCAGCAGTTACGCCGGGACTCATGCCCACGAG. The chain couples TRBV6-2 or TRBV6-3 to TRBJ2-7, with a weak D call TRBD2 (6 bases). The DNA ends 3 residues before the CDR3 does, and the rest of the CDR3 is filled in from the germline J gene. This CDR3 has 15 residues. Germline V gene data show CDR1 as MNHEY and CDR2 as SVGEGT. V was shortened by 2 bases and J by 5 bases, with 16 bases between the two germline ends.

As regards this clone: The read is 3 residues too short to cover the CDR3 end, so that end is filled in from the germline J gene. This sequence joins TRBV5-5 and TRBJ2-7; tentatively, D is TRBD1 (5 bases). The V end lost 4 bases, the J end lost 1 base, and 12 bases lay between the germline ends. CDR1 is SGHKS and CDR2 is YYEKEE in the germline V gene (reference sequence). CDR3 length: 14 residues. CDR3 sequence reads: CASSRDRYSYEQYF. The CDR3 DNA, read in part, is TGTGCCAGCAGCCGAGACAGATATTCCTACGAG. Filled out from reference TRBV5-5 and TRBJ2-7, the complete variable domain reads DAGVTQSPTHLIKTRGQQVTLRCSPISGHKSVSWYQQVLGQGPQFIFQYYEKEERGRGNFPDRFSARQFPNYSSELNVNALLLGDSALYLCASSRDRYSYEQYFGPGTRLTVT.

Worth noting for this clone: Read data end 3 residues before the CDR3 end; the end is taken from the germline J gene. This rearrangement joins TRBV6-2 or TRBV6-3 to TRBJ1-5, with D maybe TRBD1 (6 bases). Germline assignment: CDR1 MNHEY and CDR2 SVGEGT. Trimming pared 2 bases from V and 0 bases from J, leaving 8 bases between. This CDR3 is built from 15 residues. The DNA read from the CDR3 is TGTGCCAGCAGTTACGGGGGGGCTAGCAATCAGCCC. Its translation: CASSYGGASNQP. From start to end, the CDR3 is CASSYGGASNQPQHF.

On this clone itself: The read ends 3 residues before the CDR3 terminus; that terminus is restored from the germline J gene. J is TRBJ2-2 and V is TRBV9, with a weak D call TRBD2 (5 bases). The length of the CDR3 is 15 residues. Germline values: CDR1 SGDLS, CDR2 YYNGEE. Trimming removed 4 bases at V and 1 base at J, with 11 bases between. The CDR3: CASSPRTVNTGELFF. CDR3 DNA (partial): TGTGCCAGCAGCCCTCGGACTGTGAACACCGGGGAG.

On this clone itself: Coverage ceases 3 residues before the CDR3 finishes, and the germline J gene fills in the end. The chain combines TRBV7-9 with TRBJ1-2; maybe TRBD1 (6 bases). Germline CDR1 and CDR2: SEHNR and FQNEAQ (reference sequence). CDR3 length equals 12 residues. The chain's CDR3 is CASSLGGLGYTF. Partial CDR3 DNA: TGTGCCAGCAGCTTGGGGGGGCTGGGC.

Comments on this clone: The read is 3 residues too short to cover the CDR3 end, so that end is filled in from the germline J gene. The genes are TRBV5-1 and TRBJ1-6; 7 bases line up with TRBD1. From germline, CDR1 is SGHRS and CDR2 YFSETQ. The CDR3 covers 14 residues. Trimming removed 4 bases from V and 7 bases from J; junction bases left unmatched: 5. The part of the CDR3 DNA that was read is TGCGCCAGCAGCCCCGGACAGGCGAATTCACCC. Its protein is CASSPGQANSP. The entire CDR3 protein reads CASSPGQANSPLHF. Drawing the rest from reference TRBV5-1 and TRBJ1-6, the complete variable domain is KAGVTQTPRYLIKTRGQQVTLSCSPISGHRSVSWYQQTPGQGLQFLFEYFSETQRNKGNFPGRFSGRQFSNSRSEMNVSTLELGDSALYLCASSPGQANSPLHFGNGTRLTVT.

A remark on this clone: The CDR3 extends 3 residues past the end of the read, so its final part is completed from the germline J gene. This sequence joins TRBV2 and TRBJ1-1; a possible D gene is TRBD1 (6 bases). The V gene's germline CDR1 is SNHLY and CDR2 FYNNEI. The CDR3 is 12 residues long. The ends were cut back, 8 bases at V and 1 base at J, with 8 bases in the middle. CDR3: CASGQPNTEAFF. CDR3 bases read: TGTGCCAGCGGACAGCCGAACACTGAA.

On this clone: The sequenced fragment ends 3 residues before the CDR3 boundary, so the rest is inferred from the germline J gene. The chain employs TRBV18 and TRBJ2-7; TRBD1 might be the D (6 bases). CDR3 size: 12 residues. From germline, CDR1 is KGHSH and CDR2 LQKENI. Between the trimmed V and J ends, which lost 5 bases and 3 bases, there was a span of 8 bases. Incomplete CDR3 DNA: TGTGCCAGCTCATTAGGGGGCTACGAG. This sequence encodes CASSLGGYE. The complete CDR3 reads CASSLGGYEQYF.

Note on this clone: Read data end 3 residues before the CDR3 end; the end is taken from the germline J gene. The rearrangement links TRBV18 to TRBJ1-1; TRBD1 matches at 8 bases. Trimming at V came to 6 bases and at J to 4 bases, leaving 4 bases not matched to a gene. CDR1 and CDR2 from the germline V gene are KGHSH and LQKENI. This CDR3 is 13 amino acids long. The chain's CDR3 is CASSRTGTTEAFF. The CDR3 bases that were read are TGTGCCAGCTCTCGGACAGGGACCACTGAA. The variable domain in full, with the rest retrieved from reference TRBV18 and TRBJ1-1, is NAGVMQNPRHLVRRRGQEARLRCSPMKGHSHVYWYRQLPEEGLKFMVYLQKENIIDESGMPKERFSAEFPKEGPSILRIQQVVRGDSAAYFCASSRTGTTEAFFGQGTRLTVV.

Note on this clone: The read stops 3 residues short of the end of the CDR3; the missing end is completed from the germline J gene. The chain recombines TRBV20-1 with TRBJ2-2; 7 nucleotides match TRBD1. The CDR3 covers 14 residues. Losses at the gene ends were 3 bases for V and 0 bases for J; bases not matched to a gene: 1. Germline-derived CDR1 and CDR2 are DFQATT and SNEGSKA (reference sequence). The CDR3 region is CSARGTANTGELFF. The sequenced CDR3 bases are TGCAGTGCTAGGGGGACAGCGAACACCGGGGAG.

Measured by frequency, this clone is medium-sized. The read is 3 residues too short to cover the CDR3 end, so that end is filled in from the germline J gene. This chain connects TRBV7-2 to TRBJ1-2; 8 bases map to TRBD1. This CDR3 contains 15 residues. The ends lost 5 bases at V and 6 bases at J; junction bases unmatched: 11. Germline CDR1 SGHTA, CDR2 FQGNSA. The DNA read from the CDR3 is TGTGCCAGCAGCGACGGACAGGGAAAAAGGGATGGC. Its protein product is CASSDGQGKRDG. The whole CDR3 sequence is CASSDGQGKRDGYTF.

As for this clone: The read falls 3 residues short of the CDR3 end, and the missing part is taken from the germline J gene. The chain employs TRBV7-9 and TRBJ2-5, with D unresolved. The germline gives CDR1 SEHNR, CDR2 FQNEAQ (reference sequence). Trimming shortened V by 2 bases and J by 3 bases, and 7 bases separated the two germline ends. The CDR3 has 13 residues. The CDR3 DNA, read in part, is TGTGCCAGCAGCTTATCGTTTGAAGAGACC. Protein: CASSLSFEET. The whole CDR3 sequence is CASSLSFEETQYF.

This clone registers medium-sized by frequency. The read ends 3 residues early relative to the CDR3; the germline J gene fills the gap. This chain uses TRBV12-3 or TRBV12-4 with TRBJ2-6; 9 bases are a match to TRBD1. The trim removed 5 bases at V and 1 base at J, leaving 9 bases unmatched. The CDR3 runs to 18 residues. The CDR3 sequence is CASSQGQGGWSGANVLTF. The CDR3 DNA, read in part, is TGTGCCAGCAGTCAGGGACAGGGAGGTTGGTCTGGGGCCAACGTC.

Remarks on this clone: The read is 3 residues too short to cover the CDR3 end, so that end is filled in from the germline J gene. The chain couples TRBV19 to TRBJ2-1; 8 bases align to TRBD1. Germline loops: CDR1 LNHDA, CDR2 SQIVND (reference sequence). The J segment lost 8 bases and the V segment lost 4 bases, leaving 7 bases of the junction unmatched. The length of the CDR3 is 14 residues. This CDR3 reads CASSTTGVGDEQFF. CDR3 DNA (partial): TGTGCCAGTAGTACGACAGGGGTCGGCGATGAG.

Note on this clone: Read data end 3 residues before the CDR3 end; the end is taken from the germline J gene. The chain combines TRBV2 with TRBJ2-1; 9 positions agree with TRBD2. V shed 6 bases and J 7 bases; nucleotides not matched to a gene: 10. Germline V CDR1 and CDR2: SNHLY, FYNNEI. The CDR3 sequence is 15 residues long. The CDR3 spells CASRALGSGSNEQFF. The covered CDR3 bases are TGTGCCAGCAGGGCCCTTGGTAGCGGGAGTAATGAG.

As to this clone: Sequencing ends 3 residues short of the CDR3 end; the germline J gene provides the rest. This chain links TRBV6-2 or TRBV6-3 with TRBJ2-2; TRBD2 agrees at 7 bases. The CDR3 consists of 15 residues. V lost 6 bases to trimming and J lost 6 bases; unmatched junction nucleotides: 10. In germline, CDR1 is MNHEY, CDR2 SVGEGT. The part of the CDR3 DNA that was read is TGTGCCAGCAGCCCCCACGGGGGGATGCCCGGGGAG. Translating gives CASSPHGGMPGE. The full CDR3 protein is CASSPHGGMPGELFF.

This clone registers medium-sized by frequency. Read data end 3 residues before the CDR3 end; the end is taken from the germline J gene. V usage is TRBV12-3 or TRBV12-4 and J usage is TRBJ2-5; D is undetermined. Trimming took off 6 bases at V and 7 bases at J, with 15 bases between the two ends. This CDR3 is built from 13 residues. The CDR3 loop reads CASSLGLKGTQYF. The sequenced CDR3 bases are TGTGCCAGCAGCCTCGGATTAAAGGGGACC.

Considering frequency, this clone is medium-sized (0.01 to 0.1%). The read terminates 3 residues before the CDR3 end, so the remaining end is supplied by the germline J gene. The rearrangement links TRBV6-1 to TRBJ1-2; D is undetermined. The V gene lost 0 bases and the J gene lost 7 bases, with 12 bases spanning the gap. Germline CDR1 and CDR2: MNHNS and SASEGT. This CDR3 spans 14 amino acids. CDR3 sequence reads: CASSEALRAGGYTF. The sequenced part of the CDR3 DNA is TGTGCCAGCAGTGAAGCGCTTCGGGCGGGTGGC.

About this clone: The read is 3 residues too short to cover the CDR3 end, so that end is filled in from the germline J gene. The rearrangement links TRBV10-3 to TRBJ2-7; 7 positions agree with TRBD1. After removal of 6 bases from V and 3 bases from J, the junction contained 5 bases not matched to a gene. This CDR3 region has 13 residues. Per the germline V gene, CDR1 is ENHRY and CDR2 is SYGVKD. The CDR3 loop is CAIRMGQHYEQYF. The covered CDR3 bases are TGTGCCATCAGGATGGGACAGCACTACGAG.

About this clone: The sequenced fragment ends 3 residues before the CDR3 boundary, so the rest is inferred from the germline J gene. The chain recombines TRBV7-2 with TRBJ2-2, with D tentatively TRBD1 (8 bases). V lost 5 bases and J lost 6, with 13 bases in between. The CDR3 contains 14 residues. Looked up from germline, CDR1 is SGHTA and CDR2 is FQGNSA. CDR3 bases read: TGTGCCAGCAGCGAAACAGGGGGGGCCGGGGAG. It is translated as CASSETGGAGE. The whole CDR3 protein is CASSETGGAGELFF.